This passage covers 2 T cell receptor beta chains from one sample sequenced in a study of Ad26.COV2.S vaccination and SARS-CoV-2 variants. Assay used: immunoSEQ multiplex PCR; TCRdb lists only in-frame clones, some missing. The data hold over 250,000 clones, with about 90% observed a single time. The sample's treatment: roughly 19 received Ad26.COV2.S at low or high dose, single or two shots; about five received placebo; per-sample allocation not given. Sampling was done on day 63 after the first vaccine or placebo injection. Sample: peripheral blood, taken in a trial of Ad26.COV2.S vaccine versus placebo. These TCRs come from a person aged 18-65 years who received the Ad26.COV2.S COVID-19 vaccine or a placebo.

This chain joins TRBV19 and TRBJ2-3; 8 bases fit TRBD2. The CDR3 loop spans 16 amino acids. V shed 7 bases and J 0 bases; nucleotides not matched to a gene: 9. Germline V gene data show CDR1 as LNHDA and CDR2 as SQIVND (reference sequence). The CDR3 sequence: CASTGGALPSTDTQYF. The DNA for the CDR3 is TGTGCCAGTACGGGGGGGGCTCTACCTAGCACAGATACGCAGTATTTT.

The chain joins TRBV29-1 to TRBJ2-3; weak D call: TRBD2 (6 bases). CDR1 is SQVTM, CDR2 ANQGSEA, per germline. With 7 bases removed from V and 2 bases from J, the gap between germline ends came to 13 bases. The CDR3 extends over 13 amino acids. The CDR3 loop is CSARAGTTDTQYF. The DNA for the CDR3 is TGCAGCGCTCGAGCGGGTACCACAGATACGCAGTATTTT.